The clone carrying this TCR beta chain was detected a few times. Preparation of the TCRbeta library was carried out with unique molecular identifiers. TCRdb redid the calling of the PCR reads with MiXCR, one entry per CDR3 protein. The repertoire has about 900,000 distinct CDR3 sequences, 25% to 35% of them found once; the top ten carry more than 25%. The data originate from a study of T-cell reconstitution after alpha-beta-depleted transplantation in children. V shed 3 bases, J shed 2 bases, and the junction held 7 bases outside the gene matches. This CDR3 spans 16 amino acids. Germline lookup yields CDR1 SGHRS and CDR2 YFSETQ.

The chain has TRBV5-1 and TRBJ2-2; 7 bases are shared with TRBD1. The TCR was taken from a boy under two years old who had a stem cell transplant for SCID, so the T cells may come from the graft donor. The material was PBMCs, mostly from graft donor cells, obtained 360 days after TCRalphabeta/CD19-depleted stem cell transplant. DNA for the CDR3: TGCGCCAGCAGCTCGATGACAGGGTCCAACACCGGGGAGCTGTTTTTT. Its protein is CASSSMTGSNTGELFF.